Sequencing of this T cell receptor (beta chain) was carried out in a study of beta chain features in type 1 diabetes. The authors reverse transcribed all of the isolated RNA, so sequencing captured expressed TCRB transcripts. Here immunoSEQ multiplex PCR was the method, and the copy in TCRdb shows in-frame clones only, minus some. The table includes hundreds of thousands of clones, 15% to 17% detected once. In the case of this clone: Its antigen is not known.

Study-level findings and limits: Insertion counts at VDJ junctions were lower in type 1 diabetes patients, who also showed more deletions there. The study found that naive, central memory and Treg TCRB repertoires appeared more similar in patients than in healthy donors. Type 1 diabetes patients had TCRB CDR3s that were shorter (moderately but significantly so) in all four CD4+ subsets.

This CDR3 comprises 15 residues. V was cut by 1 base and J by 5 bases, with 13 bases left in between. The germline V gene has CDR1 SGHNT and CDR2 YYREEE (reference sequence). This clonotype was obtained from a man in his late teens or twenties in good health. Sequenced: naive CD4+ T cells from blood. The chain combines TRBV5-4 with TRBJ2-1; perhaps TRBD1 as D (7 bases). In nucleotides, the CDR3 is TGTGCCAGCAGCTTGTACCAGGGGGGTAACAATGAGCAGTTCTTC. Translating it yields CASSLYQGGNNEQFF.